These 2 T cell receptor beta chains came from one sample sequenced in a study of blood T cell repertoires in COVID-19. The repertoire was sequenced with immunoSEQ multiplex PCR; TCRdb's copy has only in-frame clones and lacks some. There are 190,000 or so clones in the sample; around nine tenths occur only once, and less than 3.5% lies in the top ten. Sequenced material: peripheral blood. Receptor source: a man aged 40-49 years with active or convalescent COVID-19.

This chain connects TRBV2 to TRBJ1-4, with TRBD1 matching over 7 bases. CDR1 SNHLY and CDR2 FYNNEI come from the germline V gene. V shed 6 bases, J shed 4 bases, and the junction held 11 bases outside the gene matches. The CDR3 totals 16 residues. The CDR3 here is CASSLGTAWRNEKLFF. The CDR3 DNA reads TGTGCCAGCAGCCTGGGGACAGCCTGGCGTAATGAAAAACTGTTTTTT.

This rearrangement joins TRBV28 to TRBJ1-3; possibly TRBD1 for D (6 bases). Germline CDR1 reads MDHEN; CDR2 reads SYDVKM. V was cut by 5 bases and J by 4 bases, with 12 bases left in between. CDR3 size: 14 residues. CDR3 sequence: CASSTSGEGNTIYF. The CDR3 coding sequence is TGTGCCAGCAGTACCTCAGGGGAAGGAAACACCATATATTTT.